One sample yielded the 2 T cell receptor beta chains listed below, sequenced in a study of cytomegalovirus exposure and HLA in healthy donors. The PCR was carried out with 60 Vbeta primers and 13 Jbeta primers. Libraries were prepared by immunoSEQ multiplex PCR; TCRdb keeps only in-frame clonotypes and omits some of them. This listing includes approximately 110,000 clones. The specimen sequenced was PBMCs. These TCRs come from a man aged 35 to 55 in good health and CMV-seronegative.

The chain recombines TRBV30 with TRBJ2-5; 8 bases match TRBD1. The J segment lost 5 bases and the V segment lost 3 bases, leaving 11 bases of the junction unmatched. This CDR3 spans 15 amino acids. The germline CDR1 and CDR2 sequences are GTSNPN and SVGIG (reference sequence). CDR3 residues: CAWSQGQVHGETQYF. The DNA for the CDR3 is TGTGCCTGGAGCCAGGGACAGGTCCATGGGGAGACCCAGTACTTC.

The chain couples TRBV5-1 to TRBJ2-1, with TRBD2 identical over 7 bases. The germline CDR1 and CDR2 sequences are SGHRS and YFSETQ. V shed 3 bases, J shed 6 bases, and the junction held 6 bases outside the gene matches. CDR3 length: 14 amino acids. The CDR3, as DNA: TGCGCCAGCAGCTCCGCGGGAGCGGCCAATGAGCAGTTCTTC. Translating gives CASSSAGAANEQFF.